The clone carrying this TCR beta chain was observed a few times. The antigen is undetermined. TCR beta libraries were built with iRepertoire HTBI primers and Arm-PCR of CDR3 regions. One entry per CDR3 protein results from TCRdb running MiXCR on the multiplex PCR reads. The data hold 400,000 to 500,000 distinct CDR3 sequences, with about a fifth observed a single time. These data originate in a study of regulatory T cells in long-lasting Graves disease. As to time point: persistent/refractory GD, antithyroid drugs over 5 years with positive TRAb. RNA extracted from PBMCs served as the sequencing template. A peripheral blood sample, 7 to 9 milliliters in volume, was drawn into EDTA tubes. The CDR3 consists of 14 residues. CDR1 and CDR2 from the germline V gene are MGHRA and YSYEKL. Trimming removed 0 bases at V and 6 bases at J, with 9 bases between. Overall study findings and caveats: The analysis examined peripheral blood only and excluded thyroid tissue. Fewer public clonotypes were shared by new patients (just under 1,000) than by persistent patients (approximately 2,700). Persistent Graves' patients showed less TCR diversity than newly diagnosed patients showed.

This clonotype was sampled from a female donor with Graves disease. The sequencing used peripheral blood mononuclear cells (PBMCs), collected when the disease was refractory, from a patient treated with antithyroid drugs. This chain joins TRBV4-1 and TRBJ1-5; D is perhaps TRBD1 (5 bases). The CDR3 DNA reads TGCGCCAGCAGCCAAGACAGGGTAGGTCAGCCCCAGCATTTT. Translating gives CASSQDRVGQPQHF.